These 13 T cell receptor beta chains were all obtained from the same sample, sequenced in a study of cytomegalovirus exposure and HLA in healthy donors. The PCR contained 60 Vbeta and 13 Jbeta primers. Data came from immunoSEQ multiplex PCR; TCRdb stores just in-frame clones and leaves some out. The data hold under 150,000 clones, with just under 80% observed a single time. Sequencing was carried out using PBMCs. All receptors derive from a young man in good health and CMV-seronegative.

This chain joins TRBV7-8 and TRBJ2-7, with TRBD2 matching over 9 bases. CDR1 is SGHVS, CDR2 FQNEAQ, per germline. J was trimmed by 7 bases and V by 1 base; bases with no gene match: 8. There are 15 residues in the CDR3. Written as DNA, the CDR3 is TGTGCCAGCAGCTTAGAAATAGCGGGAGTGAGAGAGCAGTACTTC. As protein: CASSLEIAGVREQYF.

The gene calls are TRBV11-1 and TRBJ2-1; 15 bases are shared with TRBD2. The length of the CDR3 is 15 residues. V lost 5 bases and J lost 6; bases outside the gene matches: 2. Germline assignment: CDR1 SGHAT and CDR2 FQDESV (reference sequence). CDR3 coding DNA: TGTGCCAGCAGCCGGACTAGCGGGGGGGGCAATGAGCAGTTCTTC. This translates into CASSRTSGGGNEQFF.

The sample holds a few counts of this clone. The genes are TRBV27 and TRBJ1-1; 7 bases line up with TRBD1. In germline, CDR1 is MNHEY, CDR2 SMNVEV (reference sequence). The trim removed 5 bases at V and 10 bases at J, leaving 10 bases unmatched. The CDR3 contains 13 residues. CDR3 DNA: TGTGCCAGCAGTACCCGACAGGGTCGGGGAGCTTTCTTT. Protein sequence: CASSTRQGRGAFF.

The rearrangement links TRBV2 to TRBJ2-5, with 11 nucleotides matching TRBD2. V lost 6 bases and J lost 1; bases outside the gene matches: 1. The CDR3 is 14 residues long. Germline V gene data show CDR1 as SNHLY and CDR2 as FYNNEI. The CDR3 DNA sequence: TGTGCCAGCAGGACTAGCGGGGTCCAAGAGACCCAGTACTTC. It encodes CASRTSGVQETQYF.

The chain recombines TRBV4-1 with TRBJ1-6; the D is unclear. V shed 0 bases and J shed 4 bases, with 7 bases lying between them. Germline values: CDR1 MGHRA, CDR2 YSYEKL. The CDR3 spans 15 residues. The CDR3 DNA is TGCGCCAGCAGCCAAGATAATTATTATAATTCACCCCTCCACTTT. Translating it yields CASSQDNYYNSPLHF.

The genes are TRBV19 and TRBJ1-1; tentatively, D is TRBD1 (6 bases). Trimming took 2 bases from V and 1 from J, leaving 14 bases between them. CDR3 size: 16 residues. Germline loops: CDR1 LNHDA, CDR2 SQIVND (reference sequence). The CDR3 loop reads CASSITGQKKNTEAFF. Written as DNA, the CDR3 is TGTGCCAGTAGTATAACCGGACAGAAAAAGAACACTGAAGCTTTCTTT.

V and J are TRBV27 and TRBJ1-2; no reliable D call. CDR3 length: 15 residues. CDR1 and CDR2 from the germline V gene are MNHEY and SMNVEV (reference sequence). Deletions cut 5 bases from V and 0 bases from J, with 13 bases between. The CDR3 spells CASSEGLFPNYGYTF. CDR3 nucleotides: TGTGCCAGCAGTGAGGGCCTATTTCCTAACTATGGCTACACCTTC.

The chain uses TRBV5-1 and TRBJ1-1, with TRBD1 matching over 7 bases. CDR3 length: 15 amino acids. V dropped 3 bases and J dropped 1; count of bases not matched to a gene: 6. Germline V gene data show CDR1 as SGHRS and CDR2 as YFSETQ. CDR3 protein: CASSWRDSGNTEAFF. DNA for the CDR3: TGCGCCAGCAGCTGGAGGGACAGCGGGAACACTGAAGCTTTCTTT.

The gene calls are TRBV14 and TRBJ2-1; TRBD1 matches at 8 bases. Germline values: CDR1 SGHDN, CDR2 FVKESK. The V segment lost 3 bases and the J segment 9 bases; nucleotides outside the gene matches: 10. There are 15 residues in the CDR3. The CDR3 here is CASSQRRQGPGEQFF. The CDR3 DNA follows: TGTGCCAGCAGCCAGCGCCGACAGGGGCCCGGTGAGCAGTTCTTC.

The chain is built from TRBV6-5 and TRBJ2-1, with 8 bases matching TRBD1. The CDR3 contains 15 residues. Germline assignment: CDR1 MNHEY and CDR2 SVGAGI. The ends lost 2 bases at V and 10 bases at J; junction bases unmatched: 10. CDR3 loop: CASSYSQGAGREQFF. The CDR3, as DNA: TGTGCCAGCAGTTACAGTCAGGGGGCCGGTAGGGAGCAGTTCTTC.

The chain has TRBV5-1 and TRBJ2-5; D remains ambiguous. The CDR3 covers 14 residues. The germline CDR1 and CDR2 sequences are SGHRS and YFSETQ. With 0 bases removed from V and 2 bases from J, the gap between germline ends came to 8 bases. CDR3 in amino acids: CASSLAGLQETQYF. The CDR3 coding sequence is TGCGCCAGCAGCTTGGCCGGGTTACAAGAGACCCAGTACTTC.

This clone was seen a few times. This chain connects TRBV6-6 to TRBJ1-4; D gene ambiguous. CDR1 and CDR2 (germline): MNHNY, SVGAGI (reference sequence). V shed 5 bases and J shed 15 bases, with 19 bases lying between them. This CDR3 region has 13 residues. CDR3: CASSQPTGKPLFF. CDR3 sequence (DNA): TGTGCCAGCAGTCAGCCTACGGGAAAACCTTTGTTTTTT.

CDR3 amino acids: CAISGQGPGQPQHF. CDR3 DNA sequence: TGTGCCATCAGTGGACAGGGTCCCGGTCAGCCCCAGCATTTT. The genes are TRBV10-3 and TRBJ1-5; 7 bases map to TRBD1. The CDR3 has 14 amino acids. Germline V lookup: CDR1 ENHRY, CDR2 SYGVKD. J was trimmed by 6 bases and V by 4 bases; bases with no gene match: 6.